A single sample is the source of the 13 T cell receptor beta chains below, sequenced in a study of control samples from healthy donors and cancer patients. Data came from immunoSEQ multiplex PCR; TCRdb stores just in-frame clones and leaves some out. The data contain 95,000 to 130,000 clones, approximately 90% of them singletons. The specimen was blood. Every receptor here comes from a woman aged 70 to 79 in good health.

The chain combines TRBV5-1 with TRBJ1-1, with D possibly matching TRBD1 (6 bases). The CDR3 extends over 14 amino acids. Per germline, CDR1 SGHRS and CDR2 YFSETQ. Trimming cost V 2 bases and J 5 bases, with 13 bases left between them. The CDR3 sequence: CASSFLGGRTEAFF. Written as DNA, the CDR3 is TGCGCCAGCAGCTTTCTCGGGGGGCGAACTGAAGCTTTCTTT.

The rearrangement joins TRBV2 to TRBJ1-1; D gene ambiguous. The CDR3 is made up of 14 amino acids. Trimming left V 2 bases short and J 1 base short, with 8 bases between. Germline values: CDR1 SNHLY, CDR2 FYNNEI. The chain's CDR3 is CASSETRENTEAFF. The CDR3 DNA is TGTGCCAGCAGTGAAACCCGGGAGAACACTGAAGCTTTCTTT. The full variable domain, rest sourced from reference TRBV2 and TRBJ1-1, is EPEVTQTPSHQVTQMGQEVILRCVPISNHLYFYWYRQILGQKVEFLVSFYNNEISEKSEIFDDQFSVERPDGSNFTLKIRSTKLEDSAMYFCASSETRENTEAFFGQGTRLTVV.

The chain recombines TRBV24-1 with TRBJ1-1, with TRBD1 matching over 8 bases. The junction had 6 bases not matched to a gene; V was cut back by 3 bases and J by 4 bases. CDR1 and CDR2 (germline): KGHDR, SFDVKD. The CDR3 consists of 15 residues. The chain's CDR3 is CATSDGQGARTEAFF. The CDR3 DNA reads TGTGCCACCAGTGATGGCCAGGGGGCGCGCACTGAAGCTTTCTTT.

The J gene is TRBJ2-4, the V gene TRBV7-2; D possibly corresponds to TRBD2 (5 bases). The germline V and J ends were trimmed by 1 base and 0 bases, with 7 bases remaining between them. The germline V gene has CDR1 SGHTA and CDR2 FQGNSA. The CDR3 length is 15 residues. In DNA, the CDR3 is TGTGCCAGCAGCTTAGGGGCGGGAGCCAAAAACATTCAGTACTTC. Amino acid sequence: CASSLGAGAKNIQYF.

The rearrangement joins TRBV10-3 to TRBJ2-1; tentatively, D is TRBD1 (5 bases). The V end was cut by 3 bases, the J end by 2 bases, with 20 bases between. Germline CDR1 reads ENHRY; CDR2 reads SYGVKD. This CDR3 is built from 18 residues. This chain's CDR3 is CAISDPQSDTGAYNEQFF. DNA for the CDR3: TGTGCCATCAGTGATCCCCAATCGGACACTGGGGCCTACAATGAGCAGTTCTTC.

This clone was observed once. The chain links TRBV2 to TRBJ2-3; TRBD2 matches 7 bases. V lost 6 bases to trimming and J lost 4 bases; unmatched junction nucleotides: 7. The CDR3 has 14 amino acids. CDR1 and CDR2 (germline): SNHLY, FYNNEI. CDR3 nucleotides: TGTGCCAGCAGCCAGCGGGGATGGGCAGATACGCAGTATTTT. Its translation is CASSQRGWADTQYF.

This chain joins TRBV9 and TRBJ2-3; D gene uncertain. The CDR3 covers 12 residues. Deletions cut 4 bases from V and 7 bases from J, with 10 bases between. Looked up from germline, CDR1 is SGDLS and CDR2 is YYNGEE. Written as DNA, the CDR3 is TGTGCCAGCAGCTCATGGACCTATACGCAGTATTTT. The encoded protein is CASSSWTYTQYF.

This clone was seen only once. The chain joins TRBV9 to TRBJ2-7, with TRBD2 matching over 14 bases. The CDR3 is made up of 15 amino acids. CDR1 is SGDLS, CDR2 YYNGEE, per germline. The junction had 5 bases not matched to a gene; V was cut back by 4 bases and J by 5 bases. The DNA of the CDR3 is TGTGCCAGCAGCCGGACTAGCGGGGGGAGAAACGAGCAGTACTTC. It encodes CASSRTSGGRNEQYF.

V is TRBV5-1 and J is TRBJ2-7, with no clear D. Trimming cost V 3 bases and J 5 bases, with 15 bases left between them. The CDR3 sequence is 14 residues long. Germline loops: CDR1 SGHRS, CDR2 YFSETQ. CDR3 DNA: TGCGCCAGCAGCTCCACCCGACCAACAAACGAGCAGTACTTC. Translating it yields CASSSTRPTNEQYF. The whole variable domain, filled in from reference TRBV5-1 and TRBJ2-7, reads KAGVTQTPRYLIKTRGQQVTLSCSPISGHRSVSWYQQTPGQGLQFLFEYFSETQRNKGNFPGRFSGRQFSNSRSEMNVSTLELGDSALYLCASSSTRPTNEQYFGPGTRLTVT.

V usage is TRBV5-6 and J usage is TRBJ1-2; TRBD1 matches 12 bases. CDR3 size: 14 residues. CDR1 SGHDT and CDR2 YYEEEE come from the germline V gene. The ends lost 4 bases at V and 7 bases at J; junction bases unmatched: 5. The CDR3 protein is CASSAGQGAPGYTF. As DNA, the CDR3 is TGTGCCAGCAGCGCGGGACAGGGGGCGCCTGGCTACACCTTC. Full variable domain (missing parts from reference TRBV5-6 and TRBJ1-2): DAGVTQSPTHLIKTRGQQVTLRCSPKSGHDTVSWYQQALGQGPQFIFQYYEEEERQRGNFPDRFSGHQFPNYSSELNVNALLLGDSALYLCASSAGQGAPGYTFGSGTRLTVV.

V usage is TRBV7-2 and J usage is TRBJ1-1; 7 bases are a match to TRBD1. Germline CDR1 is SGHTA and CDR2 is FQGNSA. The CDR3 consists of 14 residues. The trim removed 3 bases at V and 4 bases at J, leaving 5 bases unmatched. The CDR3 coding sequence is TGTGCCAGCAGCTTCTCTCAGGGGGTCACTGAAGCTTTCTTT. This sequence encodes CASSFSQGVTEAFF. Full variable domain (remainder filled in from reference TRBV7-2 and TRBJ1-1): GAGVSQSPSNKVTEKGKDVELRCDPISGHTALYWYRQSLGQGLEFLIYFQGNSAPDKSGLPSDRFSAERTGGSVSTLTIQRTQQEDSAVYLCASSFSQGVTEAFFGQGTRLTVV.

The gene calls are TRBV7-2 and TRBJ1-2; 11 positions match TRBD1. This CDR3 spans 16 amino acids. Per the germline V gene, CDR1 is SGHTA and CDR2 is FQGNSA. V lost 0 bases and J lost 8; bases outside the gene matches: 8. This CDR3 is CASSLALGDRGSGYTF. Written as DNA, the CDR3 is TGTGCCAGCAGCTTAGCGCTCGGGGACAGGGGGTCGGGCTACACCTTC.

The chain uses TRBV5-1 and TRBJ1-5; D unresolved. Between the trimmed V and J ends, which lost 0 bases and 2 bases, there was a span of 6 bases. Germline CDR1 is SGHRS and CDR2 is YFSETQ. This CDR3 has 14 residues. In DNA, the CDR3 is TGCGCCAGCAGCTTGGACAGTCGCAATCAGCCCCAGCATTTT. Translated: CASSLDSRNQPQHF.